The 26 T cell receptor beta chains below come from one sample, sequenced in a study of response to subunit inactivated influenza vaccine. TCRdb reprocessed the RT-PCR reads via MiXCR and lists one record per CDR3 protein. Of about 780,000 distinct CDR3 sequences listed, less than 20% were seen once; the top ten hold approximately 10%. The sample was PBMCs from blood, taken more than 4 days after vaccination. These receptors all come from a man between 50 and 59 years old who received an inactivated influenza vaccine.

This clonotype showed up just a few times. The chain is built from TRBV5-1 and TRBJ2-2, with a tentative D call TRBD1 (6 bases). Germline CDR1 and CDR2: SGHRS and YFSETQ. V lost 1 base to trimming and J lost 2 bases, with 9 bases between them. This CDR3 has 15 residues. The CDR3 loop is CASSLRQDNTGELFF. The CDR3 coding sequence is TGCGCCAGCAGCTTGCGACAGGATAACACCGGGGAGCTGTTTTTT.

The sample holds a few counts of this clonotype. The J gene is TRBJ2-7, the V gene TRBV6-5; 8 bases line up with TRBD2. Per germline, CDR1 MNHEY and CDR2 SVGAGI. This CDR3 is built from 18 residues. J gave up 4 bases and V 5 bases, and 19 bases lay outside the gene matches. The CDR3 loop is CASSNGTGTSGFSYEQYF. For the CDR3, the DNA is TGTGCCAGCAGTAACGGGACGGGTACTAGCGGATTTTCTTACGAGCAGTACTTC.

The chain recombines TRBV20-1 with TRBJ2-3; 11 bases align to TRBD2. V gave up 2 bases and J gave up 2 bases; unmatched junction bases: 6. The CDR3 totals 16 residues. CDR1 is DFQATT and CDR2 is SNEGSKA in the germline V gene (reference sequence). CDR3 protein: CSARSLAGGSTDTQYF. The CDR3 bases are TGCAGTGCTAGATCCCTAGCGGGAGGTTCCACAGATACGCAGTATTTT.

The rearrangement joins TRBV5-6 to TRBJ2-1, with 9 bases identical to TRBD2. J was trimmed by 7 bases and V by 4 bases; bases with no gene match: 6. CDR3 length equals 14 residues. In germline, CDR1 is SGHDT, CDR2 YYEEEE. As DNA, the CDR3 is TGTGCCAGCAGCGGACTAGCGTTAAAGAATGAGCAGTTCTTC. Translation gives CASSGLALKNEQFF.

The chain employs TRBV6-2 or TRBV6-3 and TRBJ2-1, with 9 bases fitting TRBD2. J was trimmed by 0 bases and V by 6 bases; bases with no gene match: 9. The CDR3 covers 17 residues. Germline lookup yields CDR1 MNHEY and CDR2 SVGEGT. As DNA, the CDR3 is TGTGCCAGCAGCAATACTAGCGGGTTACGCTCCTACAATGAGCAGTTCTTC. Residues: CASSNTSGLRSYNEQFF.

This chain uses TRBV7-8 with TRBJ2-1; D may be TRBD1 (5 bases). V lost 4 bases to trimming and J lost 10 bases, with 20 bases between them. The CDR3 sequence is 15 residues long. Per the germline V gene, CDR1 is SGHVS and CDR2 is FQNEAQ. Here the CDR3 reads CASSWYTQGFGEQFF. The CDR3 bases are TGTGCCAGCAGCTGGTACACCCAGGGATTTGGGGAGCAGTTCTTC.

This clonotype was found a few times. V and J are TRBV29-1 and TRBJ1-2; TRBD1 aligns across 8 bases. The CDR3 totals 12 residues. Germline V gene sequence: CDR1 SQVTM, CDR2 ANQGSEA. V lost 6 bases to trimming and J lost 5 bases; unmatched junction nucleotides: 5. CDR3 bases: TGCAGCGTCGGACAGGGCCCTTATGGCTACACCTTC. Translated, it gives CSVGQGPYGYTF.

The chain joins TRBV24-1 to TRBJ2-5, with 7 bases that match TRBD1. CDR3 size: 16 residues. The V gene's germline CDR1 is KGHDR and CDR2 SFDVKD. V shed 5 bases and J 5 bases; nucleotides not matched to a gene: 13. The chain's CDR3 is CATSATGEQTRETQYF. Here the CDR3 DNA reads TGTGCCACCAGTGCAACAGGGGAACAGACCCGGGAGACCCAGTACTTC.

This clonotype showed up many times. The CDR3 loop reads CSASSSGRAHNEQFF. DNA of the CDR3: TGCAGTGCTAGTTCTTCGGGGAGGGCCCACAATGAGCAGTTCTTC. V gene TRBV20-1 combines with J gene TRBJ2-1; 7 nucleotides line up with TRBD2. The CDR3 consists of 15 residues. Looked up from germline, CDR1 is DFQATT and CDR2 is SNEGSKA (reference sequence). V was pared by 3 bases and J by 5 bases, with 10 bases of the junction left unmatched.

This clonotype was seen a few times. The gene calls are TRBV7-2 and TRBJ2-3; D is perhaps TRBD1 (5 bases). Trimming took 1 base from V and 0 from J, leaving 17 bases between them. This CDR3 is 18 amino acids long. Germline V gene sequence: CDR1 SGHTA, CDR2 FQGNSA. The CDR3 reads CASSLVRFDSQSTDTQYF. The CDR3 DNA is TGTGCCAGCAGCTTAGTGCGGTTCGACAGCCAGAGCACAGATACGCAGTATTTT.

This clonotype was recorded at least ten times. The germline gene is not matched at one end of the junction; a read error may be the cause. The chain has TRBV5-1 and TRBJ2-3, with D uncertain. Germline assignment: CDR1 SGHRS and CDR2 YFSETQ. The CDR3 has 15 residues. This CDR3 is CASSLAPTSTDTQYF. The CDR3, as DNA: TGTGCCAGCAGTCTGGCGCCTACTAGCACAGATACGCAGTATTTT.

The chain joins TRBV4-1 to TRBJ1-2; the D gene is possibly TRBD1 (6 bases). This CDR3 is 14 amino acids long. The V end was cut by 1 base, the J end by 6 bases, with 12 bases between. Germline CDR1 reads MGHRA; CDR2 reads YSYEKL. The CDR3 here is CASSQARGKDGYTF. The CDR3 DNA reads TGCGCCAGCAGCCAAGCCAGGGGAAAGGATGGCTACACCTTC.

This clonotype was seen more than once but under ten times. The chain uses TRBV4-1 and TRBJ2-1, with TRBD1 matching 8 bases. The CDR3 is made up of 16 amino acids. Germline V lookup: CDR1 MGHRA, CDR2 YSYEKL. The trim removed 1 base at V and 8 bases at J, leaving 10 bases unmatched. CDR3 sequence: CASSQVSQGVVYEQFF. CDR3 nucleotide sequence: TGCGCCAGCAGCCAAGTATCACAGGGGGTAGTTTATGAGCAGTTCTTC.

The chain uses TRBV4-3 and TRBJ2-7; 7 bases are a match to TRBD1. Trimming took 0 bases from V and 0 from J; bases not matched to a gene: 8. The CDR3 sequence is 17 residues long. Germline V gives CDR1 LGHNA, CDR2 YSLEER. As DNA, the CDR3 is TGCGCCAGCAGCCAAGATCTCACGGACAGGAGCTCCTACGAGCAGTACTTC. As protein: CASSQDLTDRSSYEQYF.

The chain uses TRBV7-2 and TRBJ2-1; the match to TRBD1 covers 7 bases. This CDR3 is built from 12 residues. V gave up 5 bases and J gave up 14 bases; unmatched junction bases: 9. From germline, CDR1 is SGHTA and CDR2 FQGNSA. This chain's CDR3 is CASSLYVGQEFF. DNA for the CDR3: TGTGCCAGCAGCCTATACGTAGGACAGGAGTTCTTC.

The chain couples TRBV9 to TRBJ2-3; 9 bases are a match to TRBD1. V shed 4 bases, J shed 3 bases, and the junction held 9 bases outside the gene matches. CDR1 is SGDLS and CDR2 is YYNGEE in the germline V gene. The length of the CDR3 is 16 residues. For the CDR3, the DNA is TGTGCCAGCAGCCCCGCAGGGACAGGGATAACAGATACGCAGTATTTT. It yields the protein CASSPAGTGITDTQYF.

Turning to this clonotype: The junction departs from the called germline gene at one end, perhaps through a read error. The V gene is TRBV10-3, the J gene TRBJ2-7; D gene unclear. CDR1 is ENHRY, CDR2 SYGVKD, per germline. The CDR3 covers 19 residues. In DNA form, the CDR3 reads TGTGCCTTCAGTTTACCGACCCCACCTAAACGGATCCTCTCCTACGAGCAGTACTTC. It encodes CAFSLPTPPKRILSYEQYF.

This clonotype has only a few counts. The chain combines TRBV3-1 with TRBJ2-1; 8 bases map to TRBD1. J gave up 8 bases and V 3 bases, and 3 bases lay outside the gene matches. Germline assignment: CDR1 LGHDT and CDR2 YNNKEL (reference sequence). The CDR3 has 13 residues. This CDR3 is CASSHEDRDEQFF. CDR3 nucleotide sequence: TGTGCCAGCAGCCACGAGGACAGGGATGAGCAGTTCTTC.

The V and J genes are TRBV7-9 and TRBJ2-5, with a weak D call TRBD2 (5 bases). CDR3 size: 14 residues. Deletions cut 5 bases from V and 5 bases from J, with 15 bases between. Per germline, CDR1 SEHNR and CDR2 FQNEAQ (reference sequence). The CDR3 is CASSRGGSEETQYF. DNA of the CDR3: TGTGCCAGCAGCCGCGGTGGGAGCGAGGAGACCCAGTACTTC.

The CDR3 bases are TGTGCCAGCAGCCTATCACGGCCGAACACTGAAGCTTTCTTT. Protein: CASSLSRPNTEAFF. The chain employs TRBV6-2 or TRBV6-3 and TRBJ1-1; no firm D call. Germline V gene sequence: CDR1 MNHEY, CDR2 SVGEGT. The ends were cut back, 6 bases at V and 1 base at J, with 12 bases in the middle. This CDR3 has 14 residues.

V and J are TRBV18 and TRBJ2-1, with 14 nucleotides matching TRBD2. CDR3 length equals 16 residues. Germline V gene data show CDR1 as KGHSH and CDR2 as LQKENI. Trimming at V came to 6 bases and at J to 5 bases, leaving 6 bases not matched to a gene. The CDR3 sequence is CASSGGTSGSNNEQFF. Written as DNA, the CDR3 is TGTGCCAGCTCGGGAGGGACTAGCGGGAGCAACAATGAGCAGTTCTTC. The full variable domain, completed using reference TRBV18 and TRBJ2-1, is NAGVMQNPRHLVRRRGQEARLRCSPMKGHSHVYWYRQLPEEGLKFMVYLQKENIIDESGMPKERFSAEFPKEGPSILRIQQVVRGDSAAYFCASSGGTSGSNNEQFFGPGTRLTVL.

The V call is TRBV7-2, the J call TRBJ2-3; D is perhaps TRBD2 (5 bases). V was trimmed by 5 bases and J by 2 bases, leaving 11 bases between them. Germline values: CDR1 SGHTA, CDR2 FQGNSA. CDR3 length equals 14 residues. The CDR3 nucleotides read TGTGCCAGCAGCAGTTATCGGGACACAGATACGCAGTATTTT. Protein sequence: CASSSYRDTDTQYF. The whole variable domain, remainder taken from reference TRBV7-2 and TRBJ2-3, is GAGVSQSPSNKVTEKGKDVELRCDPISGHTALYWYRQSLGQGLEFLIYFQGNSAPDKSGLPSDRFSAERTGGSVSTLTIQRTQQEDSAVYLCASSSYRDTDTQYFGPGTRLTVL.

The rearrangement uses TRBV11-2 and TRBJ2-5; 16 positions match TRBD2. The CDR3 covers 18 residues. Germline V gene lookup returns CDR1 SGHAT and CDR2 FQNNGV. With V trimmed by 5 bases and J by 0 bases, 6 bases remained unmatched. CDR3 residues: CASSRPGTSGRDQETQYF. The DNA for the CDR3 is TGTGCCAGCAGCCGACCCGGGACTAGCGGGAGGGACCAAGAGACCCAGTACTTC.

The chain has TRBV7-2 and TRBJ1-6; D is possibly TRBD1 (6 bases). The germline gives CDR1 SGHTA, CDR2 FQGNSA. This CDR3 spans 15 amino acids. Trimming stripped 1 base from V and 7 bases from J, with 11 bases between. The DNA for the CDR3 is TGTGCCAGCAGCTTAGGGACAGTTCCCAATTCACCCCTCCACTTT. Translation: CASSLGTVPNSPLHF.

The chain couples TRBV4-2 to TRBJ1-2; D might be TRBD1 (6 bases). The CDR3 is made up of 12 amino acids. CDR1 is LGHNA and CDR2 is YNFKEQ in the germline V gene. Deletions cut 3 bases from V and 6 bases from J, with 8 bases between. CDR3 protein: CASSQGGNGYTF. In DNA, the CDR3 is TGTGCCAGCAGCCAGGGGGGCAATGGCTACACCTTC.

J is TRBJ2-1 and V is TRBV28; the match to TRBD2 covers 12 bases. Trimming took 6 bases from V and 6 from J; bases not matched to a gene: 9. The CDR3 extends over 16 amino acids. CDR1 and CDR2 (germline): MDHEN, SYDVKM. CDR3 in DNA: TGTGCCAGCAGCCTGGAACTAGCGGGAGGAGCCAATGAGCAGTTCTTC. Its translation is CASSLELAGGANEQFF.